A single sample is the source of the 2 T cell receptor beta chains below, sequenced in a study of cytotoxic CD8 clonotypes in ibrutinib-treated CLL (dated by TCRdb to about 2021). The protocol used for the library was the immunoSEQ multiplex PCR assay. Imported from immuneACCESS, the table was reduced by TCRdb to in-frame sequences with V and J called. These copies leave out some clones; in studies compared against another copy, an unresolved V gene accounts for under half, and the cause of the remainder is not known. For this sample the table gives fewer than 400,000 clones, of which under 70% were detected only once. About 5.9% of the sample goes to the ten largest clones. Sequenced material: PBMCs, taken after 36 months of ibrutinib treatment. The receptors here all came from a human donor with chronic lymphocytic leukemia.

The V gene is TRBV5-1, the J gene TRBJ1-1; unclear D gene. V lost 4 bases, J lost 2 bases, and 6 bases lay in between. The germline V gene has CDR1 SGHRS and CDR2 YFSETQ. The CDR3 contains 12 residues. The CDR3: CASSEPNTEAFF. The CDR3 region has the DNA TGCGCCAGCAGCGAGCCCAACACTGAAGCTTTCTTT.

The J gene is TRBJ1-1, the V gene TRBV7-2; tentatively, D is TRBD1 (6 bases). This CDR3 region has 16 residues. Germline loops: CDR1 SGHTA, CDR2 FQGNSA. Trimming removed 5 bases at V and 6 bases at J, with 22 bases between. CDR3 nucleotide sequence: TGTGCCAGCAGCGACAGGTACGTTGAAGTGGTCGCTGAAGCTTTCTTT. This codes for CASSDRYVEVVAEAFF.